A selection of T cell receptor beta chains follows, all from one sample in a study of blood T cells in healthy people across ages. One entry per CDR3 protein results from TCRdb running MiXCR on the 5' RACE reads. Here the sample spans approximately 1,000,000 distinct CDR3 sequences, more than 40% being singletons. Sequenced sample: blood. The receptors come from a woman between 55 and 75 years old in good health. CDR3s include the opening cysteine and the closing phenylalanine or tryptophan. Fields, in order: J gene, V gene, clone size, D gene, CDR3 protein, CDR3 DNA. D genes are given only for firm matches. Clone size is not always given. Where it is, it says once, few, many or a class for expanded clones.

TRBJ1-2,TRBV20-1,many,TRBD1,CSATDRAYGYTF,TGCAGTGCCACGGACAGGGCCTATGGCTACACCTTC
TRBJ2-7,TRBV20-1,few,.,CSAREGRARSYEQYF,TGCAGTGCTAGAGAGGGGCGGGCTCGCTCCTACGAGCAGTACTTC
TRBJ2-5,TRBV20-1,.,TRBD1,CSARTGGATQYF,TGCAGTGCTAGGACAGGGGGGGCGACCCAGTACTTC
TRBJ2-3,TRBV14,.,TRBD1,CASSYDRDGNTQYF,TGTGCCAGCAGTTACGACAGGGACGGCAATACGCAGTATTTT
TRBJ2-7,TRBV3-1,.,.,CASSQEVSGGTRSYEQYF,TGTGCCAGCAGCCAAGAGGTTTCAGGTGGCACTCGCTCCTACGAGCAGTACTTC
TRBJ1-6,TRBV9,.,TRBD1,CASSVGDSADYNSPLHF,TGTGCCAGCAGCGTAGGGGACAGTGCCGACTATAATTCACCCCTCCACTTT
TRBJ2-1,TRBV20-1,few,TRBD2,CSALAGGGNEQFF,TGCAGTGCCCTAGCGGGAGGGGGAAATGAGCAGTTCTTC
TRBJ2-3,TRBV10-2,.,TRBD2,CASRPRGGGTGTQYF,TGCGCCAGCAGGCCCCGGGGGGGAGGCACAGGTACGCAGTATTTT
TRBJ2-3,TRBV6-2/TRBV6-3,many,TRBD1,CASTDRGEATDTQYF,TGTGCCAGCACAGACAGGGGAGAGGCCACAGATACGCAGTATTTT
TRBJ2-1,TRBV4-2,.,TRBD1,CASSQDQSGQGYDEQFF,TGTGCCAGCAGCCAAGATCAGTCGGGACAGGGCTACGATGAGCAGTTCTTC
TRBJ2-3,TRBV12-3/TRBV12-4,few,.,CASSFARVAQYF,TGTGCCAGCAGTTTTGCAAGAGTAGCGCAGTATTTT
TRBJ1-1,TRBV12-3/TRBV12-4,once,.,CASSFSRDLAFF,TGTGCCAGCAGTTTCAGCCGGGACCTGGCTTTCTTT
TRBJ2-3,TRBV9,few,TRBD2,CASSVALAGTDTQYF,TGTGCCAGCAGCGTAGCACTAGCGGGAACGGATACGCAGTATTTT
TRBJ2-5,TRBV6-5,.,TRBD2,CASSYFAPGPGGETQYF,TGTGCCAGCAGTTACTTTGCACCGGGACCGGGAGGAGAGACCCAGTACTTC
TRBJ2-7,TRBV5-1,many,TRBD1,CASSLEGQGARGTYEQYF,TGCGCCAGCAGCTTGGAGGGACAGGGGGCTCGAGGGACGTACGAGCAGTACTTC
TRBJ2-3,TRBV6-6,.,TRBD2,CASSATSGSRADTQYF,TGTGCCAGCAGTGCGACTAGCGGGAGTCGTGCAGATACGCAGTATTTT
TRBJ2-7,TRBV28,.,TRBD1,CASSASRGQGFHEQYF,TGTGCCAGCAGTGCCTCACGAGGACAGGGTTTCCACGAGCAGTACTTC
TRBJ2-7,TRBV11-2,.,.,CASSLEFDSAYEQYF,TGTGCCAGCAGCTTAGAATTCGACTCTGCCTACGAGCAGTACTTC
TRBJ1-2,TRBV12-3/TRBV12-4,.,.,CATKEEANYGYTF,TGTGCCACCAAGGAAGAAGCTAACTATGGCTACACCTTC
TRBJ2-7,TRBV18,many,.,CASSPSSSYEQYF,TGTGCCAGCAGTCCCTCTAGCTCCTACGAGCAGTACTTC
TRBJ2-1,TRBV6-1,.,TRBD2,CASSEFRTRNDEQFF,TGTGCCAGCAGTGAATTTCGGACTAGAAACGATGAGCAGTTCTTC
TRBJ2-3,TRBV12-5,.,TRBD2,CASGLQRLAAEFTDTQYF,TGTGCTAGTGGTTTGCAACGACTAGCGGCAGAGTTCACAGATACGCAGTATTTT
TRBJ2-3,TRBV24-1,few,TRBD2,CATSESLALPDTQYF,TGTGCCACCAGTGAGTCACTAGCGCTCCCAGATACGCAGTATTTT
TRBJ1-2,TRBV28,.,.,CASSPLWAYGYTF,TGTGCCAGCAGTCCACTTTGGGCATATGGCTACACCTTC
TRBJ2-4,TRBV7-2,few,.,CASSGDLGAKNIQYF,TGTGCCAGCAGCGGGGACCTTGGAGCCAAAAACATTCAGTACTTC
TRBJ1-6,TRBV12-3/TRBV12-4,.,.,CASSYLGPVNSPLHF,TGTGCCAGCAGTTACCTGGGACCGGTAAATTCACCCCTCCACTTT
TRBJ2-2,TRBV7-8,.,.,CASSLVIRDVVGTRLFF,TGTGCCAGCAGCTTAGTTATACGTGATGTAGTCGGGACCCGCCTGTTTTTT
TRBJ2-5,TRBV30,.,.,CARVIGGNEQYF,TGTGCCCGAGTCATTGGAGGGAATGAGCAGTACTTC
TRBJ2-7,TRBV10-3,few,TRBD1,CAISATGTGYYEQYF,TGTGCCATCAGTGCAACCGGGACAGGCTACTACGAGCAGTACTTC
TRBJ2-5,TRBV7-3,.,.,CASSATYQETQYF,TGTGCCAGCAGCGCCACATACCAAGAGACCCAGTACTTC
TRBJ2-5,TRBV2,few,TRBD2,CASRTSGLQETQYF,TGTGCCAGCAGAACTAGCGGGCTCCAAGAGACCCAGTACTTC
TRBJ1-4,TRBV7-9,.,TRBD1,CASSFRGQDEKLFF,TGTGCCAGCAGCTTCAGGGGGCAGGATGAAAAACTGTTTTTT
TRBJ1-2,TRBV9,.,TRBD1,CASRGNRGPPGDYGYTF,TGTGCCAGCAGGGGGAACAGGGGCCCCCCGGGTGACTATGGCTACACCTTC
TRBJ2-3,TRBV3-1,.,.,CASRLSTGLDTDTQYF,TGTGCCAGCAGACTTTCGACGGGACTTGACACAGATACGCAGTATTTT
TRBJ2-4,TRBV6-1,.,TRBD2,CASSPLRGSGRILAKNIQYF,TGTGCCAGCAGCCCCCTCAGGGGTAGCGGGAGAATACTAGCCAAAAACATTCAGTACTTC
TRBJ2-1,TRBV27,few,TRBD2,CASSPRGTSGRRYNEQFF,TGTGCCAGCAGTCCTAGAGGGACTAGCGGGAGGCGGTACAATGAGCAGTTCTTC
TRBJ2-1,TRBV5-1,.,TRBD2,CASSPGLAGGHSYNEQFF,TGCGCCAGCAGCCCGGGACTAGCGGGAGGTCACTCCTACAATGAGCAGTTCTTC
TRBJ1-4,TRBV29-1,few,.,CSVRGVATNEKLFF,TGCAGCGTGAGAGGGGTCGCAACTAATGAAAAACTGTTTTTT
TRBJ2-1,TRBV5-1,.,.,CASSFRDSPPLEQFF,TGCGCCAGCAGCTTCCGGGACTCCCCACCTCTTGAGCAGTTCTTC
TRBJ2-1,TRBV4-2,.,.,CAGSQDPSPRAISYNEQFF,TGTGCCGGCAGCCAAGATCCCTCCCCCCGGGCTATTTCCTACAATGAGCAGTTCTTC
TRBJ2-3,TRBV11-2,.,TRBD2,CASSLTSGNLHGSTDTQYF,TGTGCCAGCAGCTTGACTAGCGGGAATCTACATGGAAGCACAGATACGCAGTATTTT
TRBJ2-2,TRBV4-2,few,TRBD2,CASSHGLVNTGELFF,TGTGCCAGCAGCCACGGACTAGTTAACACCGGGGAGCTGTTTTTT
TRBJ2-7,TRBV3-1,.,.,CASSPRPTGIYEQYF,TGTGCCAGCAGCCCCAGACCGACAGGAATCTACGAGCAGTACTTC
TRBJ2-7,TRBV25-1,few,TRBD2,CASSDPTSGSRSIYEQYF,TGTGCCAGCAGTGATCCAACTAGCGGGAGCCGATCCATCTACGAGCAGTACTTC
TRBJ2-7,TRBV13,.,TRBD1,CASSFSLGQGRSYEQYF,TGTGCCAGCAGCTTCAGCCTTGGACAGGGCCGATCCTACGAGCAGTACTTC
TRBJ2-1,TRBV30,.,TRBD2,CAWTSGGNNEQFF,TGTGCCTGGACTAGCGGTGGGAACAATGAGCAGTTCTTC